This passage covers 29 T cell receptor beta chains from one sample sequenced in a study of blood T cell repertoires in COVID-19. Some clones are missing from TCRdb's copy, which holds only in-frame ones; the method was immunoSEQ multiplex PCR. Of fewer than 450,000 clones listed, roughly 88% are singletons. The sequenced sample was PBMCs or T cells enriched from blood (not recorded which). These receptors were taken from a man between 18 and 35 years old who had recovered from COVID-19.

The V and J genes are TRBV4-1 and TRBJ2-3, with 10 nucleotides matching TRBD1. Germline loops: CDR1 MGHRA, CDR2 YSYEKL. V was pared by 6 bases and J by 2 bases, with 20 bases of the junction left unmatched. The CDR3 is made up of 20 amino acids. CDR3 amino acids: CASSSPPGQGIGGITDTQYF. The CDR3 nucleotides are TGCGCCAGCAGTTCTCCTCCGGGACAGGGGATAGGTGGTATCACAGATACGCAGTATTTT.

This sequence joins TRBV11-2 and TRBJ2-5; the D is unclear. CDR1 is SGHAT, CDR2 FQNNGV, per germline. V lost 4 bases, J lost 10 bases, and 16 bases lay in between. The CDR3 loop spans 13 amino acids. The CDR3 loop reads CASSYLSPSDQYF. In DNA, the CDR3 is TGTGCCAGCAGCTATCTTAGCCCCTCCGACCAGTACTTC.

This rearrangement joins TRBV30 to TRBJ1-1; weak D call: TRBD1 (5 bases). The CDR3 totals 13 residues. Germline CDR1 GTSNPN, CDR2 SVGIG (reference sequence). Deletions cut 3 bases from V and 4 bases from J, with 12 bases between. The CDR3 spells CAWSIGALTEAFF. The CDR3, as DNA: TGTGCCTGGAGCATAGGGGCCCTCACTGAAGCTTTCTTT.

The rearrangement links TRBV28 to TRBJ2-3; a possible D gene is TRBD2 (6 bases). Germline CDR1 MDHEN, CDR2 SYDVKM. The CDR3 runs 15 residues. V was shortened by 7 bases and J by 1 base, with 15 bases between the two germline ends. CDR3: CASNRERSGTDTQYF. The CDR3 bases are TGTGCCAGCAATCGGGAGCGGAGCGGCACAGATACGCAGTATTTT.

The CDR3 DNA is TGTGCCAGCCAAGGGCTACTAGCTCTTCAGAATGAGCAGTTCTTC. Translated, it gives CASQGLLALQNEQFF. The chain recombines TRBV2 with TRBJ2-1, with D possibly being TRBD2 (6 bases). CDR1 is SNHLY and CDR2 is FYNNEI in the germline V gene. With 8 bases removed from V and 7 bases from J, the gap between germline ends came to 21 bases. The CDR3 sequence is 15 residues long.

The gene calls are TRBV4-1 and TRBJ2-5; no clear D. Trimming took 5 bases from V and 1 from J, leaving 11 bases between them. Germline V gene sequence: CDR1 MGHRA, CDR2 YSYEKL. The CDR3 is made up of 14 amino acids. The CDR3 spells CASSLYAIQETQYF. In DNA, the CDR3 is TGCGCCAGCAGCTTATATGCTATCCAAGAGACCCAGTACTTC.

The chain employs TRBV19 and TRBJ2-3, with 7 bases that match TRBD2. J was trimmed by 1 base and V by 5 bases; bases with no gene match: 6. Looked up from germline, CDR1 is LNHDA and CDR2 is SQIVND (reference sequence). The CDR3 extends over 15 amino acids. CDR3 residues: CASSPALAGTDTQYF. The CDR3 DNA is TGTGCCAGTAGTCCGGCCCTAGCGGGCACAGATACGCAGTATTTT.

The chain is built from TRBV16 and TRBJ1-5; TRBD1 matches at 8 bases. J was trimmed by 4 bases and V by 5 bases; bases with no gene match: 10. CDR3 size: 16 residues. Germline values: CDR1 KGHSY, CDR2 FQNENV. DNA of the CDR3: TGTGCCAGCAGCGCAAACCCCCGGGACAGGAATCAGCCCCAGCATTTT. It specifies CASSANPRDRNQPQHF.

This clone was observed a single time. V is TRBV10-3 and J is TRBJ2-7, with TRBD1 matching 8 bases. V shed 3 bases and J 0 bases; nucleotides not matched to a gene: 13. Germline V gene sequence: CDR1 ENHRY, CDR2 SYGVKD. CDR3 length: 18 amino acids. The CDR3 loop is CAISDPTPRDRSSYEQYF. CDR3 nucleotides: TGTGCCATCAGTGACCCTACACCGCGGGACAGGAGCTCCTACGAGCAGTACTTC.

The chain joins TRBV25-1 to TRBJ1-1, with D possibly TRBD1 on 6 matching bases. V was cut by 5 bases and J by 0 bases, with 19 bases left in between. Germline assignment: CDR1 MGHDK and CDR2 SYGVNS. The CDR3 runs 17 residues. CDR3 in DNA: TGTGCCAGCAGTAGCTCGAGGACAGTGGGAATGAACACTGAAGCTTTCTTT. Translated: CASSSSRTVGMNTEAFF.

The V call is TRBV5-1, the J call TRBJ2-1; 7 bases fit TRBD2. The CDR3 totals 16 residues. J gave up 6 bases and V 2 bases, and 11 bases lay outside the gene matches. CDR1 and CDR2 from the germline V gene are SGHRS and YFSETQ. The CDR3 spells CASSLSEGGPGNEQFF. In DNA form, the CDR3 reads TGCGCCAGCAGCTTATCTGAGGGAGGGCCCGGCAATGAGCAGTTCTTC.

For this clone: Other nucleotide sequences in the sample specify the same CDR3. The V gene is TRBV2, the J gene TRBJ2-1, with a possible D match to TRBD2 (6 bases). The germline CDR1 and CDR2 sequences are SNHLY and FYNNEI. Trimming took off 7 bases at V and 6 bases at J, with 10 bases between the two ends. The CDR3 runs to 12 residues. As DNA, the CDR3 is TGTGCCAGCACCCTCGGGGGCAATGAGCAGTTCTTC. It yields the protein CASTLGGNEQFF.

The genes are TRBV27 and TRBJ1-6, with a tentative D call TRBD1 (6 bases). Looked up from germline, CDR1 is MNHEY and CDR2 is SMNVEV (reference sequence). Trimming stripped 5 bases from V and 1 base from J, with 12 bases between. CDR3 length: 16 amino acids. The CDR3 loop reads CASSPATGSYNSPLHF. The CDR3 nucleotides are TGTGCCAGCAGTCCCGCTACAGGGTCCTATAATTCACCCCTCCACTTT.

V and J are TRBV10-1 and TRBJ2-1, with 9 bases that match TRBD1. V lost 5 bases and J lost 6; bases outside the gene matches: 23. Germline CDR1 is WNHNN and CDR2 is SYGVQD (reference sequence). CDR3 length equals 20 residues. CDR3 nucleotide sequence: TGCGCCAGCAGTCCCCGCCGGGACAGGGTGCCCGAAAAGGCTCGCAATGAGCAGTTCTTC. The encoded protein is CASSPRRDRVPEKARNEQFF.

CDR3 sequence reads: CASSRRRAGSYNEQFF. The CDR3 nucleotides read TGTGCCAGCAGCCGGCGGCGGGCCGGCTCCTACAATGAGCAGTTCTTC. The chain carries TRBV7-2 and TRBJ2-1; TRBD2 might be the D (5 bases). The CDR3 has 16 residues. CDR1 and CDR2 (germline): SGHTA, FQGNSA. The V gene lost 5 bases and the J gene lost 0 bases, with 14 bases spanning the gap.

This clone was picked up one time. The J gene is TRBJ1-5, the V gene TRBV6-5, with D hard to call. The germline gives CDR1 MNHEY, CDR2 SVGAGI. This CDR3 has 12 amino acids. Trimming removed 8 bases at V and 6 bases at J, with 11 bases between. CDR3 sequence: CASRQEGQPQHF. CDR3 DNA: TGTGCCAGCCGGCAGGAGGGTCAGCCCCAGCATTTT.

The V and J genes are TRBV5-1 and TRBJ1-1; the D is unclear. The CDR3 extends over 13 amino acids. Germline V gene lookup returns CDR1 SGHRS and CDR2 YFSETQ. V dropped 4 bases and J dropped 5 bases, with 12 bases sitting between them. The CDR3 loop is CASSPPAATEAFF. The CDR3 coding sequence is TGCGCCAGCAGCCCGCCCGCGGCTACTGAAGCTTTCTTT. The full variable domain, its missing parts supplied by reference TRBV5-1 and TRBJ1-1, is KAGVTQTPRYLIKTRGQQVTLSCSPISGHRSVSWYQQTPGQGLQFLFEYFSETQRNKGNFPGRFSGRQFSNSRSEMNVSTLELGDSALYLCASSPPAATEAFFGQGTRLTVV.

V is TRBV5-1 and J is TRBJ2-3; 7 nucleotides agree with TRBD2. This CDR3 has 17 amino acids. The ends lost 4 bases at V and 6 bases at J; junction bases unmatched: 17. CDR1 is SGHRS, CDR2 YFSETQ, per germline. CDR3 in amino acids: CASSTHWAGDPRDTQYF. CDR3 DNA sequence: TGCGCCAGCAGCACCCATTGGGCGGGGGATCCTCGGGATACGCAGTATTTT.

This rearrangement joins TRBV7-9 to TRBJ1-2; D gene uncertain. Deletions cut 5 bases from V and 7 bases from J, with 17 bases between. Germline-derived CDR1 and CDR2 are SEHNR and FQNEAQ (reference sequence). CDR3 length equals 14 residues. CDR3 DNA: TGTGCCAGCAGCATAGTCCGGGTTTGGGTTGGCTACACCTTC. Its protein product is CASSIVRVWVGYTF.

The rearrangement uses TRBV12-3 or TRBV12-4 and TRBJ2-5; possible D gene TRBD2, 7 bases. The CDR3 sequence is 13 residues long. The germline V and J ends were trimmed by 4 bases and 6 bases, with 12 bases remaining between them. The CDR3 DNA reads TGTGCCAGCAGTTCGGAGGGGGGGAAGACCCAGTACTTC. Amino acids: CASSSEGGKTQYF.

This chain uses TRBV30 with TRBJ1-5; 8 nucleotides agree with TRBD1. The CDR3 totals 14 residues. V trimming: 3 bases; J trimming: 9 bases; junction bases outside the gene matches: 10. CDR1 and CDR2 (germline): GTSNPN, SVGIG (reference sequence). CDR3 amino acids: CAWRGQGGTGPQHF. The CDR3 coding sequence is TGTGCCTGGAGAGGACAGGGCGGTACTGGGCCCCAGCATTTT.

The V call is TRBV5-1, the J call TRBJ2-2; TRBD1 might be the D (5 bases). With 2 bases removed from V and 3 bases from J, the gap between germline ends came to 8 bases. Germline CDR1 SGHRS, CDR2 YFSETQ. The CDR3 runs to 14 residues. CDR3 nucleotides: TGCGCCAGCAGCTTAAGGGGCTACACCGGGGAGCTGTTTTTT. Translation: CASSLRGYTGELFF. Full variable domain (missing parts from reference TRBV5-1 and TRBJ2-2): KAGVTQTPRYLIKTRGQQVTLSCSPISGHRSVSWYQQTPGQGLQFLFEYFSETQRNKGNFPGRFSGRQFSNSRSEMNVSTLELGDSALYLCASSLRGYTGELFFGEGSRLTVL.

The V call is TRBV9, the J call TRBJ2-5, with a tentative D call TRBD2 (5 bases). The CDR3 sequence is 14 residues long. V lost 4 bases and J 3 bases, leaving 13 bases between the germline ends. Germline V gene sequence: CDR1 SGDLS, CDR2 YYNGEE. CDR3 loop: CASSPNAGEETQYF. DNA for the CDR3: TGTGCCAGCAGCCCCAATGCCGGGGAAGAGACCCAGTACTTC.

This chain joins TRBV14 and TRBJ1-1; TRBD1 might be the D (6 bases). The germline V gene has CDR1 SGHDN and CDR2 FVKESK. The length of the CDR3 is 15 residues. V lost 4 bases and J lost 1, with 13 bases in between. The CDR3 DNA reads as TGTGCCAGCAGCCGAGACCAGGGGACGAACACTGAAGCTTTCTTT. It yields the protein CASSRDQGTNTEAFF.

The gene calls are TRBV5-1 and TRBJ2-1; D is possibly TRBD2 (6 bases). The CDR3 totals 16 residues. CDR1 and CDR2 from the germline V gene are SGHRS and YFSETQ. Trimming stripped 5 bases from V and 1 base from J, with 16 bases between. CDR3 residues: CASRNSGTRSYNEQFF. In DNA form, the CDR3 reads TGCGCCAGCAGGAACTCTGGGACTCGTTCCTACAATGAGCAGTTCTTC.

This rearrangement joins TRBV10-2 to TRBJ1-6; no clear D gene. Germline loops: CDR1 WSHSY, CDR2 SAAADI. The ends were cut back, 2 bases at V and 7 bases at J, with 3 bases in the middle. The length of the CDR3 is 12 residues. The CDR3 spells CASSEANSPLHF. CDR3 DNA sequence: TGCGCCAGCAGTGAGGCGAATTCACCCCTCCACTTT.

This chain connects TRBV4-2 to TRBJ2-7; 9 bases fit TRBD1. J was trimmed by 2 bases and V by 8 bases; bases with no gene match: 7. The V gene's germline CDR1 is LGHNA and CDR2 YNFKEQ. CDR3 length: 14 amino acids. CDR3 sequence: CASGTGTGTYEQYF. The CDR3 bases are TGTGCCAGCGGAACCGGGACAGGGACCTACGAGCAGTACTTC.

The rearrangement uses TRBV28 and TRBJ1-5; D is possibly TRBD1 (5 bases). This CDR3 contains 14 residues. Germline V gene data show CDR1 as MDHEN and CDR2 as SYDVKM. Deletions cut 8 bases from V and 0 bases from J, with 11 bases between. Here the CDR3 reads CASGGGYSNQPQHF. The CDR3 coding sequence is TGTGCCAGCGGTGGGGGGTATAGCAATCAGCCCCAGCATTTT.

The V and J genes are TRBV12-5 and TRBJ1-2; tentative D call: TRBD1 (6 bases). CDR3 length: 15 residues. V lost 4 bases to trimming and J lost 4 bases, with 16 bases between them. CDR1 LGHNT and CDR2 FRNRAP come from the germline V gene. This chain's CDR3 is CASGSGTKPGYGYTF. In nucleotides, the CDR3 is TGTGCTAGTGGTTCCGGGACAAAGCCCGGCTATGGCTACACCTTC.